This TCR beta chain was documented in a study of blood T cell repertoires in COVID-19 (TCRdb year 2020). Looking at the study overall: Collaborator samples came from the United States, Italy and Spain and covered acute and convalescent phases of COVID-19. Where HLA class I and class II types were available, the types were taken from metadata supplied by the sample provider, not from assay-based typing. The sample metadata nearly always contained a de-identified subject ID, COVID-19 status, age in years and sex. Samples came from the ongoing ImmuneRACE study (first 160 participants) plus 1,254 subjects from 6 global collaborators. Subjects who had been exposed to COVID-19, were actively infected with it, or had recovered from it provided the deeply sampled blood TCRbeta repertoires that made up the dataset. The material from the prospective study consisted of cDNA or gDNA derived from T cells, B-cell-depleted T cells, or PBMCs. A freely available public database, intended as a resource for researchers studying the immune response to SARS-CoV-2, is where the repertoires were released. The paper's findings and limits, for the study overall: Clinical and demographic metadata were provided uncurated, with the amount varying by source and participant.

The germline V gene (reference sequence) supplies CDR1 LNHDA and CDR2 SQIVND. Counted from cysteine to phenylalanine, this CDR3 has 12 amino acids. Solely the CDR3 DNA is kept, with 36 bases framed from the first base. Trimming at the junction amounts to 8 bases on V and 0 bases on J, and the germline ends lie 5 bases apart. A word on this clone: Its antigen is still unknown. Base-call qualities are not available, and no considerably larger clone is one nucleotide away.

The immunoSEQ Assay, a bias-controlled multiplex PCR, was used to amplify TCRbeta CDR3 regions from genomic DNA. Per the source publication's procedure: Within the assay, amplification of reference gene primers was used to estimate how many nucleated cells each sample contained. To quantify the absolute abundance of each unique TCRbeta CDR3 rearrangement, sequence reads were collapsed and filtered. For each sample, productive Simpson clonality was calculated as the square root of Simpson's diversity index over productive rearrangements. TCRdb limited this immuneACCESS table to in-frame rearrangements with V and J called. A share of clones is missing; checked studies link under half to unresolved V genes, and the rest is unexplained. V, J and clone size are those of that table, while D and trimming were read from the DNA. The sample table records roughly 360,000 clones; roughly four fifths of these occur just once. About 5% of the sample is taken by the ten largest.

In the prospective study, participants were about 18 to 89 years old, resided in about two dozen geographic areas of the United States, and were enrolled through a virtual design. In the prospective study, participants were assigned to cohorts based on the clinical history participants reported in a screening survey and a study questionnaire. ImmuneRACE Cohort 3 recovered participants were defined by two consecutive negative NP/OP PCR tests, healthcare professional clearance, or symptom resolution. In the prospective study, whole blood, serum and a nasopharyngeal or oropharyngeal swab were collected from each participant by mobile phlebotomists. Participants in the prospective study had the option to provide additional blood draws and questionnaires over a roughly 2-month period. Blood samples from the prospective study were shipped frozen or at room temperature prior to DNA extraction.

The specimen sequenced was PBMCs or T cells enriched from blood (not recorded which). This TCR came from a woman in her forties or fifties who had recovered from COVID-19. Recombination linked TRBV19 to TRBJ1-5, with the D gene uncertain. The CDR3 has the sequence CASHGSNQPQHF. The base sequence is TGTGCCAGTCACGGTAGCAATCAGCCCCAGCATTTT.